Presented here are 29 T cell receptor beta chains from one specimen sequenced in a study of shared clonotypes between healthy human individuals. Assay: immunoSEQ multiplex PCR; the TCRdb copy retains only in-frame clones and omits some. The data hold approximately 1.1 million clones, with 75% to 80% observed a single time. Sequencing was carried out using memory CD4+ T cells from PBMCs. Indicated subset: CD45RA-negative fraction. Receptors were obtained from a young man in good health. Some clones in this sample may be carry-over from other donors' samples.

V gene TRBV7-9 combines with J gene TRBJ1-2, with 9 bases fitting TRBD1. Trimming cost V 0 bases and J 7 bases; bases outside gene matches: 3. Germline V gene lookup returns CDR1 SEHNR and CDR2 FQNEAQ (reference sequence). CDR3 length: 14 amino acids. The CDR3 bases are TGTGCCAGCAGCTTAGCGGGACAGGGTCGTGGCTACACCTTC. Residues: CASSLAGQGRGYTF.

The chain joins TRBV19 to TRBJ1-2, with 7 bases matching TRBD1. The ends lost 6 bases at V and 2 bases at J; junction bases unmatched: 6. The CDR3 totals 14 residues. Germline CDR1 LNHDA, CDR2 SQIVND (reference sequence). Here the CDR3 DNA reads TGTGCCAGTAGACTTAACAGGGGCAACTATGGCTACACCTTC. Amino acids: CASRLNRGNYGYTF.

CDR3 sequence reads: CAWSRGKVGNTIYF. The CDR3 DNA reads TGTGCCTGGTCCAGGGGGAAGGTCGGAAACACCATATATTTT. This chain joins TRBV30 and TRBJ1-3; 7 bases line up with TRBD1. The germline V gene encodes CDR1 GTSNPN and CDR2 SVGIG (reference sequence). The V and J ends lost 5 bases and 4 bases, in that order; junction bases with no gene match: 8. The CDR3 spans 14 residues.

This clone has just a few counts. The rearrangement uses TRBV29-1 and TRBJ1-5; TRBD1 agrees at 8 bases. The trim removed 3 bases at V and 7 bases at J, leaving 5 bases unmatched. CDR1 is SQVTM and CDR2 is ANQGSEA in the germline V gene. The CDR3 is made up of 13 amino acids. This CDR3 is CSVEVTGEQPQHF. The CDR3 DNA follows: TGCAGCGTTGAGGTGACAGGGGAACAGCCCCAGCATTTT. The whole variable domain, remainder taken from reference TRBV29-1 and TRBJ1-5, is SAVISQKPSRDICQRGTSLTIQCQVDSQVTMMFWYRQQPGQSLTLIATANQGSEATYESGFVIDKFPISRPNLTFSTLTVSNMSPEDSSIYLCSVEVTGEQPQHFGDGTRLSIL.

This sequence joins TRBV5-8 and TRBJ1-2; D gene uncertain. Germline-derived CDR1 and CDR2 are SGHTS and YDEGEE. Trimming took off 0 bases at V and 8 bases at J, with 17 bases between the two ends. CDR3 size: 15 residues. The CDR3 DNA reads as TGTGCCAGCAGCTTGGCCCGCCTTTTGGGGTCCGGCTACACCTTC. Residues: CASSLARLLGSGYTF.

V gene TRBV27 combines with J gene TRBJ2-2; 7 positions agree with TRBD2. J gave up 4 bases and V 8 bases, and 4 bases lay outside the gene matches. Germline assignment: CDR1 MNHEY and CDR2 SMNVEV (reference sequence). There are 13 residues in the CDR3. The CDR3 DNA reads as TGTGCCAGCTCTGGACTAGTCACCGGGGAGCTGTTTTTT. Protein: CASSGLVTGELFF.

The genes are TRBV5-1 and TRBJ1-4, with 7 bases aligning to TRBD1. Germline trimming cut 4 bases from V and 7 bases from J; bases unmatched to any gene: 13. Germline-derived CDR1 and CDR2 are SGHRS and YFSETQ. This CDR3 comprises 16 residues. CDR3 in amino acids: CASSANNRGRSEKLFF. The CDR3, as DNA: TGCGCCAGCAGCGCAAACAACAGGGGCCGGAGTGAAAAACTGTTTTTT.

This chain uses TRBV2 with TRBJ1-5; 8 bases are shared with TRBD1. J lost 6 bases, V lost 7 bases, and 11 bases had no gene match. The CDR3 consists of 15 residues. Germline CDR1 SNHLY, CDR2 FYNNEI. Here the CDR3 DNA reads TGTGCCAGCACACGGGAAGACAGGGGCGGTCAGCCCCAGCATTTT. This codes for CASTREDRGGQPQHF.

The V and J genes are TRBV5-1 and TRBJ2-7; 7 nucleotides line up with TRBD1. J was trimmed by 12 bases and V by 0 bases; bases with no gene match: 15. Germline-derived CDR1 and CDR2 are SGHRS and YFSETQ. The CDR3 consists of 15 residues. The chain's CDR3 is CASSLVGGVIGFAYF. CDR3 nucleotide sequence: TGCGCCAGCAGCTTGGTAGGGGGCGTGATTGGCTTCGCGTACTTC.

The chain joins TRBV7-9 to TRBJ1-2; D perhaps matches TRBD1 (6 bases). From germline, CDR1 is SEHNR and CDR2 FQNEAQ (reference sequence). V was pared by 7 bases and J by 0 bases, with 15 bases between. The CDR3 has 15 residues. The CDR3, as DNA: TGTGCCAGCACCCGAGGGGAGGGGGCTAACTATGGCTACACCTTC. Residues: CASTRGEGANYGYTF.

In regard to this clone: Other DNA sequences in this specimen translate into the identical CDR3. The genes are TRBV5-1 and TRBJ2-7; D remains ambiguous. Deletions cut 1 base from V and 4 bases from J, with 6 bases between. This CDR3 is built from 12 residues. The V gene's germline CDR1 is SGHRS and CDR2 YFSETQ. The CDR3 DNA reads as TGCGCCAGCAGCTTGTCTGGGTACGAGCAGTACTTC. Translated, it gives CASSLSGYEQYF.

Here the CDR3 DNA reads TGCGCCAGCAGCGGAGGGACTAGCGGGGCCTTTACCGGGGAGCTGTTTTTT. Its translation: CASSGGTSGAFTGELFF. The chain couples TRBV5-1 to TRBJ2-2, with 13 bases identical to TRBD2. Germline V CDR1 and CDR2: SGHRS, YFSETQ. The trim removed 4 bases at V and 5 bases at J, leaving 8 bases unmatched. The CDR3 is 17 residues long.

V and J are TRBV7-9 and TRBJ2-5; 11 positions agree with TRBD2. Per the germline V gene, CDR1 is SEHNR and CDR2 is FQNEAQ (reference sequence). V was pared by 5 bases and J by 1 base, with 6 bases of the junction left unmatched. This CDR3 is 16 amino acids long. The DNA for the CDR3 is TGTGCCAGCAGCCGCGGGACTAGCGGAACCCAAGAGACCCAGTACTTC. This sequence encodes CASSRGTSGTQETQYF.

This rearrangement joins TRBV30 to TRBJ2-3; possible D gene TRBD1, 5 bases. This CDR3 region has 14 residues. Trimming cost V 2 bases and J 6 bases, with 15 bases left between them. The germline CDR1 and CDR2 sequences are GTSNPN and SVGIG (reference sequence). The CDR3 loop reads CAWSPWAGSDTQYF. The CDR3 bases are TGTGCCTGGAGTCCCTGGGCAGGGTCCGATACGCAGTATTTT.

The chain uses TRBV21-1 and TRBJ1-5. TRBV21-1 is termed a pseudogene. This CDR3 has 16 residues. CDR3 protein: CASSIRDPISNQPQHF. In nucleotides, the CDR3 is TGTGCCAGCAGCATCAGGGACCCGATATCGAATCAGCCCCAGCATTTT.

For this clone: The junction does not match germline at one end; this may be a read error. The CDR3 DNA reads TGTGCCAGCAACGACAGGCGGTCGTACAATGGGCAGTTCTTC. Protein: CASNDRRSYNGQFF. The chain links TRBV28 to TRBJ2-1; tentatively, D is TRBD1 (6 bases). This CDR3 has 14 residues. Germline V gene sequence: CDR1 MDHEN, CDR2 SYDVKM.

The V call is TRBV5-6, the J call TRBJ2-4; the match to TRBD1 covers 9 bases. Germline V gives CDR1 SGHDT, CDR2 YYEEEE. This CDR3 has 17 residues. Trimming took 4 bases from V and 7 from J; bases not matched to a gene: 15. In DNA form, the CDR3 reads TGTGCCAGCAGCGCGTGGGACAGGGAATTGGAGGGGAACATTCAGTACTTC. Protein sequence: CASSAWDRELEGNIQYF.

This chain uses TRBV27 with TRBJ1-2; 7 nucleotides match TRBD1. V lost 5 bases and J lost 2; bases outside the gene matches: 11. The germline CDR1 and CDR2 sequences are MNHEY and SMNVEV (reference sequence). CDR3 length: 16 residues. The CDR3 region has the DNA TGTGCCAGCAGTCCTGGGACCGGGACAGCGAACTATGGCTACACCTTC. This encodes CASSPGTGTANYGYTF.

The V gene is TRBV27, the J gene TRBJ2-4; 11 nucleotides match TRBD1. The CDR3 sequence is 18 residues long. V was clipped by 10 bases and J by 3 bases; unmatched bases: 17. The germline V gene encodes CDR1 MNHEY and CDR2 SMNVEV (reference sequence). The CDR3 DNA reads TGTGCCAACCGACCGGGACAGGGGGGTCCCCTCGGCAAAAACATTCAGTACTTC. Translation: CANRPGQGGPLGKNIQYF.

CDR3 amino acids: CASSPGGVRGAKNIQYF. For the CDR3, the DNA is TGCGCCAGCAGCCCCGGGGGAGTACGCGGCGCCAAAAACATTCAGTACTTC. The chain uses TRBV4-1 and TRBJ2-4, with D possibly TRBD2 on 6 matching bases. This CDR3 is 17 amino acids long. The germline V gene has CDR1 MGHRA and CDR2 YSYEKL. The V gene lost 4 bases and the J gene lost 1 base, with 17 bases spanning the gap.

This clone occurred once. The same CDR3 is also encoded by other DNA sequences in this sample. The chain employs TRBV18 and TRBJ1-1; TRBD1 matches 7 bases. The CDR3 is 13 amino acids. CDR1 is KGHSH, CDR2 LQKENI, per germline. The V segment lost 2 bases and the J segment 4 bases; nucleotides outside the gene matches: 1. The CDR3 protein is CASSPSGGTEAFF. Written as DNA, the CDR3 is TGTGCCAGCTCACCATCAGGGGGCACTGAAGCTTTCTTT.

A few counts support this clone. V and J are TRBV20-1 and TRBJ2-7; the D is unclear. Germline V gives CDR1 DFQATT, CDR2 SNEGSKA (reference sequence). The V and J ends lost 5 bases and 6 bases respectively, with 11 bases between them. This CDR3 spans 11 amino acids. The CDR3 DNA reads as TGCAGTGCTCCCCGTTTGGGCGAGCAGTACTTC. Translation: CSAPRLGEQYF.

The chain carries TRBV5-1 and TRBJ2-2, with D hard to call. Germline CDR1 and CDR2: SGHRS and YFSETQ. V gave up 0 bases and J gave up 4 bases, with 10 bases separating them. This CDR3 has 15 residues. The CDR3 coding sequence is TGCGCCAGCAGCTTGGCCCTCACCTCCACCGGGGAGCTGTTTTTT. Translating gives CASSLALTSTGELFF.

The V call is TRBV5-1, the J call TRBJ2-5; D possibly corresponds to TRBD2 (7 bases). CDR1 is SGHRS and CDR2 is YFSETQ in the germline V gene. The CDR3 contains 13 residues. V lost 6 bases and J 4 bases, leaving 13 bases between the germline ends. The CDR3 loop reads CASKGGDGETQYF. In nucleotides, the CDR3 is TGCGCCAGCAAGGGGGGGGATGGAGAGACCCAGTACTTC.

The chain employs TRBV7-2 and TRBJ1-5; D is uncertain. Between the trimmed V and J ends, which lost 5 bases and 6 bases, there was a span of 11 bases. The CDR3 length is 13 residues. Germline V gene data show CDR1 as SGHTA and CDR2 as FQGNSA. CDR3 in DNA: TGTGCCAGCAGCCCGCCGGGCGGTCAGCCCCAGCATTTT. As protein: CASSPPGGQPQHF.

The chain links TRBV28 to TRBJ2-7; 8 nucleotides line up with TRBD2. The CDR3 spans 15 residues. Germline-derived CDR1 and CDR2 are MDHEN and SYDVKM. V shed 4 bases, J shed 7 bases, and the junction held 12 bases outside the gene matches. In DNA form, the CDR3 reads TGTGCCAGCAGTTCTAGCGGGCGCCGGGGGAGTGAGCAGTACTTC. Protein: CASSSSGRRGSEQYF.

The V call is TRBV5-1, the J call TRBJ2-7; a possible D gene is TRBD1 (6 bases). CDR1 is SGHRS, CDR2 YFSETQ, per germline. Trimming cost V 3 bases and J 5 bases, with 18 bases left between them. The CDR3 is made up of 15 amino acids. The CDR3 DNA sequence: TGCGCCAGCAGCTCCCTTGGCCGGGACATCGACGAGCAGTACTTC. This codes for CASSSLGRDIDEQYF.

As concerns this clone: The sample holds other DNA sequences that translate to the same CDR3. J is TRBJ2-7 and V is TRBV7-2; tentatively, D is TRBD2 (5 bases). Germline V gene lookup returns CDR1 SGHTA and CDR2 FQGNSA. V was shortened by 5 bases and J by 4 bases, with 9 bases between the two germline ends. This CDR3 has 12 residues. The CDR3 nucleotides read TGTGCCAGCAGCAGGACTCTGTACGAGCAGTACTTC. It codes for CASSRTLYEQYF.

The J gene is TRBJ1-1, the V gene TRBV5-6, with D perhaps matching TRBD1 (5 bases). V lost 2 bases and J lost 3, with 11 bases in between. Germline V lookup: CDR1 SGHDT, CDR2 YYEEEE. The CDR3 extends over 14 amino acids. The chain's CDR3 is CASSFSGLYTEAFF. CDR3 sequence (DNA): TGTGCCAGCAGCTTTTCAGGGCTTTACACTGAAGCTTTCTTT.